This TCR beta chain derives from a study of T-cell memory formation after mild COVID-19. Study information: Clusters of TCRs were largely donor specific.

The authors produced TCR alpha and TCR beta cDNA libraries with sample barcodes and UMIs by 5'RACE using constant-segment primers. From the 5' RACE reads, TCRdb called clonotypes with MiXCR, one entry per CDR3 protein. The sample carries under 650,000 distinct CDR3 sequences, over 15% recorded once. CDR1 and CDR2 from the germline V gene are SEHNR and FQNEAQ (reference sequence). The CDR3 runs to 16 residues. V lost 3 bases and J lost 4; bases outside the gene matches: 10. The receptor was derived from an adult woman who had mild COVID-19 (a few samples of this study predate the infection). Cell type and time point are not known. V and J are TRBV7-9 and TRBJ1-1; TRBD1 aligns across 8 bases. Sequenced input: PBMCs or a T cell subset sorted from them (not recorded which). CDR3 loop: CASSLATGGVSTEAFF. The DNA of the CDR3 is TGTGCCAGCAGCTTGGCAACAGGGGGTGTATCCACTGAAGCTTTCTTT.